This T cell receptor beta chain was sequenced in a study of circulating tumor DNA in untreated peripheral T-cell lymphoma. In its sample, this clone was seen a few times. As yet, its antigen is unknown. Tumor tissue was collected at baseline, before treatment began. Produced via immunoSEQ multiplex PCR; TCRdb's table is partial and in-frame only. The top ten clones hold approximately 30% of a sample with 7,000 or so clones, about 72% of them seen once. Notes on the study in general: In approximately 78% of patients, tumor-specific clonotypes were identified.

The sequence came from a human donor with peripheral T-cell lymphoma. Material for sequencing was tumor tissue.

CDR3 in DNA: TGCGCCAGCAGCTTGAGCTCCGGGACGGCTAATGAAAAACTGTTTTTT. Its translation is CASSLSSGTANEKLFF. The chain uses TRBV5-1 and TRBJ1-4, with a possible D match to TRBD1 (5 bases). Germline V gene lookup returns CDR1 SGHRS and CDR2 YFSETQ. V was cut by 1 base and J by 3 bases, with 13 bases left in between. The CDR3 length is 16 residues. Full variable domain (rest looked up from reference TRBV5-1 and TRBJ1-4): KAGVTQTPRYLIKTRGQQVTLSCSPISGHRSVSWYQQTPGQGLQFLFEYFSETQRNKGNFPGRFSGRQFSNSRSEMNVSTLELGDSALYLCASSLSSGTANEKLFFGSGTQLSVL.